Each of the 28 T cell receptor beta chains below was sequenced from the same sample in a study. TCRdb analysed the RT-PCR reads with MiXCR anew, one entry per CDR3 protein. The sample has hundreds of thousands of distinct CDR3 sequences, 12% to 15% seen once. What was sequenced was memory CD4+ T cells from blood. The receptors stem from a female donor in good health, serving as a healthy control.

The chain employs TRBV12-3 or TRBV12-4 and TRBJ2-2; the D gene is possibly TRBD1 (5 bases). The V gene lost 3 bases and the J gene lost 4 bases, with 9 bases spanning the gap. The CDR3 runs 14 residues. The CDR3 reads CASSFSDSTGELFF. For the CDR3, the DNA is TGTGCCAGCAGTTTTTCCGACAGCACCGGGGAGCTGTTTTTT.

The CDR3 loop reads CASSQDLLGTSGHGPVEEQYF. CDR3 nucleotide sequence: TGTGCCAGCAGCCAAGATCTCCTTGGGACTAGCGGGCATGGCCCGGTTGAGGAGCAGTACTTC. This chain uses TRBV3-1 with TRBJ2-7; the match to TRBD2 covers 12 bases. This CDR3 has 21 amino acids. Trimming removed 0 bases from V and 7 bases from J; junction bases left unmatched: 22. Germline lookup yields CDR1 LGHDT and CDR2 YNNKEL (reference sequence).

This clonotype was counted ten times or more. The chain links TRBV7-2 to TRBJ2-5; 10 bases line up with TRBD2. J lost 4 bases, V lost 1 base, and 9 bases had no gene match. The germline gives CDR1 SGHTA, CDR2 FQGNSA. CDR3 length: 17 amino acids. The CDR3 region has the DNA TGTGCCAGCAGCTTAGTACTCTCTAGCGGGGGACGAGAGACCCAGTACTTC. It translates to CASSLVLSSGGRETQYF. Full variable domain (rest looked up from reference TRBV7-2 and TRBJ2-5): GAGVSQSPSNKVTEKGKDVELRCDPISGHTALYWYRQSLGQGLEFLIYFQGNSAPDKSGLPSDRFSAERTGGSVSTLTIQRTQQEDSAVYLCASSLVLSSGGRETQYFGPGTRLLVL.

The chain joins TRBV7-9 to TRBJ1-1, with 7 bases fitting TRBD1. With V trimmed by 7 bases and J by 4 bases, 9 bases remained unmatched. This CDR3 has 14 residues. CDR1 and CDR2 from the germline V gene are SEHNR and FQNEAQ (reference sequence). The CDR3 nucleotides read TGTGCCAGCACCCCTACAGGGGTTCGCACTGAAGCTTTCTTT. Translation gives CASTPTGVRTEAFF.

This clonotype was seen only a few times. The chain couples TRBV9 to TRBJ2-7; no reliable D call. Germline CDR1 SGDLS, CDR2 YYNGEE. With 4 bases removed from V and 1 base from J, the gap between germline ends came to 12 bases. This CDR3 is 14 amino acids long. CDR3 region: CASSPEGPSYEQYF. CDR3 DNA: TGTGCCAGCAGCCCCGAAGGACCGTCCTACGAGCAGTACTTC.

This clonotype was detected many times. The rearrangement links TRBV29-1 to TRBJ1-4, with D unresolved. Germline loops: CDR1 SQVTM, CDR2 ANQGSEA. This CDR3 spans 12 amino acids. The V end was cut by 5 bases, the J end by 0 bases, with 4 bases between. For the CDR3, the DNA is TGCAGCGTTCAACCAACTAATGAAAAACTGTTTTTT. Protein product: CSVQPTNEKLFF.

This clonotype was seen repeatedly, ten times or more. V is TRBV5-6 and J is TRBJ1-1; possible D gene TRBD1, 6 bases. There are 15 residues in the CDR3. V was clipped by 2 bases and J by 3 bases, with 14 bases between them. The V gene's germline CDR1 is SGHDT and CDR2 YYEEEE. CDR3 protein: CASSFIDRSDTEAFF. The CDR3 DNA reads TGTGCCAGCAGCTTCATCGACAGGTCAGACACTGAAGCTTTCTTT. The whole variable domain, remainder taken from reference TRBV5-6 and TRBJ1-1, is DAGVTQSPTHLIKTRGQQVTLRCSPKSGHDTVSWYQQALGQGPQFIFQYYEEEERQRGNFPDRFSGHQFPNYSSELNVNALLLGDSALYLCASSFIDRSDTEAFFGQGTRLTVV.

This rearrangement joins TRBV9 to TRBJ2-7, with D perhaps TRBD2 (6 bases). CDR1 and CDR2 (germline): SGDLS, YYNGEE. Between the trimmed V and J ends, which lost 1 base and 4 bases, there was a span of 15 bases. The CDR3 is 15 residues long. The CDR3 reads CASSVSPGVNYEQYF. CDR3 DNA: TGTGCCAGCAGCGTATCCCCGGGGGTTAATTACGAGCAGTACTTC.

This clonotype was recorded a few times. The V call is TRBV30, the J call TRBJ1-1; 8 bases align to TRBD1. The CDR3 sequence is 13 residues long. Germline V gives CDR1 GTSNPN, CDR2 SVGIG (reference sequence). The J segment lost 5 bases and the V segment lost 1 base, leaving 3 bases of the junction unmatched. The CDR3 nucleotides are TGTGCCTGGAGTGGACAGGGGTTGACTGAAGCTTTCTTT. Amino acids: CAWSGQGLTEAFF.

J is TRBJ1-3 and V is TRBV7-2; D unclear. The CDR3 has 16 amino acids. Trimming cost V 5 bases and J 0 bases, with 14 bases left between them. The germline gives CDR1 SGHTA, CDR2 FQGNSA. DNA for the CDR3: TGTGCCAGCAGCCCCTCGAGGCAACTCTCTGGAAACACCATATATTTT. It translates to CASSPSRQLSGNTIYF.

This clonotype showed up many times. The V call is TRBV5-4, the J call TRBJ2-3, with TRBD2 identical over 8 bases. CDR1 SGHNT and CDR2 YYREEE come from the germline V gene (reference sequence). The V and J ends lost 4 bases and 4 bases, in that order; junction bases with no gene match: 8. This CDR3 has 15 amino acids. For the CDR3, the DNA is TGTGCCAGCAGCCCACTAGCGGACCGGCCAGATACGCAGTATTTT. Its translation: CASSPLADRPDTQYF.

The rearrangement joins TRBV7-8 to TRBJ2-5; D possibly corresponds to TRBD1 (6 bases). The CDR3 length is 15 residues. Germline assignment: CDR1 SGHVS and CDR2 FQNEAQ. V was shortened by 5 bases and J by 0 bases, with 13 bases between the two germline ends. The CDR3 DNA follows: TGTGCCAGCAGCATACAGACAGGCCACCAAGAGACCCAGTACTTC. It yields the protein CASSIQTGHQETQYF. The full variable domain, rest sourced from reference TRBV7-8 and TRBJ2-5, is GAGVSQSPRYKVAKRGQDVALRCDPISGHVSLFWYQQALGQGPEFLTYFQNEAQLDKSGLPSDRFFAERPEGSVSTLKIQRTQQEDSAVYLCASSIQTGHQETQYFGPGTRLLVL.

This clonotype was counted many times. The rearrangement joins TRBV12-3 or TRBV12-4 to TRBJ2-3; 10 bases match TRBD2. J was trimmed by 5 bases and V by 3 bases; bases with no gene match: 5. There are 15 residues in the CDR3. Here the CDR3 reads CASSLASGRQDTQYF. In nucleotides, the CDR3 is TGTGCCAGCAGTTTGGCTAGCGGGAGACAAGATACGCAGTATTTT.

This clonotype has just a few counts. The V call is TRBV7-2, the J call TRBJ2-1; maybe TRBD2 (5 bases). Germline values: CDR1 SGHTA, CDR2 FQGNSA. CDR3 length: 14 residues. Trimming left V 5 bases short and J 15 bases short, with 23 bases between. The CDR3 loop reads CASSPAAGFSLVFF. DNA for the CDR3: TGTGCCAGCAGCCCTGCGGCGGGTTTCAGTCTGGTGTTCTTC.

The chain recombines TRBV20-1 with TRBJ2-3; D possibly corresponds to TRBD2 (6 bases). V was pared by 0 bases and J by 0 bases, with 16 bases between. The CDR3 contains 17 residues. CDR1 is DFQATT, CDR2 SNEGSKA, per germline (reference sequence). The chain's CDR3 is CSAREVLGAGSTDTQYF. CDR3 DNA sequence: TGCAGTGCTAGAGAGGTTCTCGGGGCGGGGAGCACAGATACGCAGTATTTT.

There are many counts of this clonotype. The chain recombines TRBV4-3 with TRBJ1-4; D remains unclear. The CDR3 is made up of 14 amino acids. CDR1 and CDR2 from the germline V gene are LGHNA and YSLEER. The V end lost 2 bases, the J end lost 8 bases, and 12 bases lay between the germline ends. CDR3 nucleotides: TGCGCCAGCAGCCAACGGGGAAGAGGGGAAAAACTGTTTTTT. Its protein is CASSQRGRGEKLFF.

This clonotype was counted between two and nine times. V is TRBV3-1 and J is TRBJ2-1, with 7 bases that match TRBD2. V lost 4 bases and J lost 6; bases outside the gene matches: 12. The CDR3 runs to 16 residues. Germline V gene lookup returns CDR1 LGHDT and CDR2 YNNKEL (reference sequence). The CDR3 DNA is TGTGCCAGCAGCCCGCCCCGGGCTAGCGGAAGCAATGAGCAGTTCTTC. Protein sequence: CASSPPRASGSNEQFF.

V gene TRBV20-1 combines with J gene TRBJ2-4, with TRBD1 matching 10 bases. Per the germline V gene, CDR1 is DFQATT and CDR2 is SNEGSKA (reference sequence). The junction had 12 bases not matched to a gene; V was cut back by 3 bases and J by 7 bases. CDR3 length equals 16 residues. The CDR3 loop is CSASRLGQGQVNIQYF. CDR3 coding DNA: TGCAGTGCTAGCAGACTGGGACAGGGGCAGGTGAACATTCAGTACTTC.

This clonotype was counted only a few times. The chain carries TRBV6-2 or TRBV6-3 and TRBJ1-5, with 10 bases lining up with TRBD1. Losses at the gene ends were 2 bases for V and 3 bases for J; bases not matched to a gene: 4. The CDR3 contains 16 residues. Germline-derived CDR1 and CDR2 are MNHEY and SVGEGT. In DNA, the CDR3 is TGTGCCAGCAGTTACGGGACAGGGGCCTACAATCAGCCCCAGCATTTT. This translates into CASSYGTGAYNQPQHF.

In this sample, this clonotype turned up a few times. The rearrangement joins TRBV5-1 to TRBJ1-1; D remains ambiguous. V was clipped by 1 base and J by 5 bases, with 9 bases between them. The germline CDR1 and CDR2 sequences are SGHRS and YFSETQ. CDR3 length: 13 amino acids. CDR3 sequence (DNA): TGCGCCAGCAGCTTGAAGCGGGATACTGAAGCTTTCTTT. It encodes CASSLKRDTEAFF.

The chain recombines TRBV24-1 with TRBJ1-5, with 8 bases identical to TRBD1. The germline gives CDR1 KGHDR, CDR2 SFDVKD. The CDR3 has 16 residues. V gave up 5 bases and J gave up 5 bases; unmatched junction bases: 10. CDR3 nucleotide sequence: TGTGCCACCAGTGCCGCCAACAGGGGGAGAGATCAGCCCCAGCATTTT. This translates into CATSAANRGRDQPQHF.

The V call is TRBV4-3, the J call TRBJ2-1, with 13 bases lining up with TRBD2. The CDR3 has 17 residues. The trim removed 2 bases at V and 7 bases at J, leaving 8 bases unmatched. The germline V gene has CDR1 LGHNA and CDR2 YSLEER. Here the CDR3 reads CASSQIFGLAGDNEQFF. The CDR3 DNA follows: TGCGCCAGCAGCCAAATTTTCGGACTAGCGGGAGATAATGAGCAGTTCTTC.

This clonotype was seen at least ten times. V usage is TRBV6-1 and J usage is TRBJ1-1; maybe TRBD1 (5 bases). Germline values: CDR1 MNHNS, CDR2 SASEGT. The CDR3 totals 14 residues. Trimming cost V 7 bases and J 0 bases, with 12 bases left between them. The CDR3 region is CASMEGNMNTEAFF. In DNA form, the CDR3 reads TGTGCCAGCATGGAGGGGAATATGAACACTGAAGCTTTCTTT.

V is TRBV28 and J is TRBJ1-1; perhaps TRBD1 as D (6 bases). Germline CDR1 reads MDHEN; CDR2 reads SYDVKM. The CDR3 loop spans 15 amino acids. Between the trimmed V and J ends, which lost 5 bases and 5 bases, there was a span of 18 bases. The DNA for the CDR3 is TGTGCCAGCAGTCAACAAACAGGGAGGGAGACTGAAGCTTTCTTT. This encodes CASSQQTGRETEAFF.

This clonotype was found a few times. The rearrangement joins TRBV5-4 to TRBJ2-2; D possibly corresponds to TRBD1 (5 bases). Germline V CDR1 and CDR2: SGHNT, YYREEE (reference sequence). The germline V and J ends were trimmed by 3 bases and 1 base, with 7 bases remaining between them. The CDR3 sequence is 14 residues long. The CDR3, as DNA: TGTGCCAGCAGCTACACAGGGAACACCGGGGAGCTGTTTTTT. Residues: CASSYTGNTGELFF.

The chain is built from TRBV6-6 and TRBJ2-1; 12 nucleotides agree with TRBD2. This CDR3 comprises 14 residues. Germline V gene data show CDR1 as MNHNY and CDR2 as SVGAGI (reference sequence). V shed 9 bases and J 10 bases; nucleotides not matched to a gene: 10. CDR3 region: CASHSSGRDEEQFF. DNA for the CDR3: TGTGCCAGTCATTCTAGCGGGAGGGACGAAGAGCAGTTCTTC.

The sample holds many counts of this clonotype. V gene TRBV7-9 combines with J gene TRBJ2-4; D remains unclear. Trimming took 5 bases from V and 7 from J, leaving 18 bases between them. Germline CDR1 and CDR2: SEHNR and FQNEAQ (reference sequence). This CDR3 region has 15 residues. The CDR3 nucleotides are TGTGCCAGCAGCCCTCCTACAGACCTCGGGAACATTCAGTACTTC. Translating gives CASSPPTDLGNIQYF.

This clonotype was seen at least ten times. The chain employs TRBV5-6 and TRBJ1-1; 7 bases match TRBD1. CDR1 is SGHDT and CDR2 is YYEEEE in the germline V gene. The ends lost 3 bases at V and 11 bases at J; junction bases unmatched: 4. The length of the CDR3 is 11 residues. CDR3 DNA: TGTGCCAGCAGCTCGGGACAGTTGGCTTTCTTT. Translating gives CASSSGQLAFF. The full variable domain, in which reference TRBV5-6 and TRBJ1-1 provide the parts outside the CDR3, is DAGVTQSPTHLIKTRGQQVTLRCSPKSGHDTVSWYQQALGQGPQFIFQYYEEEERQRGNFPDRFSGHQFPNYSSELNVNALLLGDSALYLCASSSGQLAFFGQGTRLTVV.